The rows below give T cell receptor beta chains drawn from one sample of a study of CD8+ T cells in alopecia areata. Libraries were prepared by immunoSEQ multiplex PCR; TCRdb keeps only in-frame clonotypes and omits some of them. The sample records around 300,000 clones, 60% being singletons. This material consisted of CD4+ T cells sorted from blood, taken around week 53, from a patient treated with tofacitinib. These receptors came from a human donor with alopecia areata. CDR3s include the opening cysteine and the closing phenylalanine or tryptophan. Fields, in order: CDR3 DNA, CDR3 protein, V gene, J gene, clone size, D gene. D genes are given only for firm matches. Size values are once, few and many counts, or a class for expanded clones, and some rows have none.

CDR3 DNA: TGTGCCAGCCGAAGGGAGGCTGAAGCTTTCTTT
CDR3 protein: CASRREAEAFF
V gene: TRBV25-1
J gene: TRBJ1-1
clone size: .
D gene: .

CDR3 DNA: TGTGCCACCAGCAGAGATCCGGGGCGGCAAGAGACCCAGTACTTC
CDR3 protein: CATSRDPGRQETQYF
V gene: TRBV15
J gene: TRBJ2-5
clone size: .
D gene: .

CDR3 DNA: TGTGCCTGGAGTGAAGGGACGAACACTGAAGCTTTCTTT
CDR3 protein: CAWSEGTNTEAFF
V gene: TRBV30
J gene: TRBJ1-1
clone size: .
D gene: .

CDR3 DNA: TGCGCCAGCAGCGCGGGGACAGCAGATAATTCACCCCTCCACTTT
CDR3 protein: CASSAGTADNSPLHF
V gene: TRBV5-1
J gene: TRBJ1-6
clone size: .
D gene: TRBD1

CDR3 DNA: TGTGCCAGCCGAGTGGGGGGGGCCAACGTCCTGACTTTC
CDR3 protein: CASRVGGANVLTF
V gene: TRBV27
J gene: TRBJ2-6
clone size: few
D gene: .

CDR3 DNA: TGTGCCAGCTCACCAGGGACGGCGAACACCGGGGAGCTGTTTTTT
CDR3 protein: CASSPGTANTGELFF
V gene: TRBV18
J gene: TRBJ2-2
clone size: .
D gene: .

CDR3 DNA: TGCGCCAGCAGTTTACTACAGGGGAATCGAGAGACCCAGTACTTC
CDR3 protein: CASSLLQGNRETQYF
V gene: TRBV4-1
J gene: TRBJ2-5
clone size: .
D gene: TRBD1

CDR3 DNA: TGTGCCACCAGCAGAGGTCAACAGGGAGGATCGAACGAGCAGTACTTC
CDR3 protein: CATSRGQQGGSNEQYF
V gene: TRBV15
J gene: TRBJ2-7
clone size: once
D gene: .

CDR3 DNA: TGTGCCAGCAGTGAATTATCGTACAATGAGCAGTTCTTC
CDR3 protein: CASSELSYNEQFF
V gene: TRBV2
J gene: TRBJ2-1
clone size: .
D gene: .

CDR3 DNA: TGTGCCAGCAGTTTATCAGGAAGCCAAGAGACCCAGTACTTC
CDR3 protein: CASSLSGSQETQYF
V gene: TRBV28
J gene: TRBJ2-5
clone size: few
D gene: .

CDR3 DNA: TGTGCCAGCAGTTCCGGATCCCTCGGGACCCAGTACTTC
CDR3 protein: CASSSGSLGTQYF
V gene: TRBV2
J gene: TRBJ2-5
clone size: .
D gene: .

CDR3 DNA: TGTGCCAGCAGGGGGACAGGTACCTACGAGCAGTACTTC
CDR3 protein: CASRGTGTYEQYF
V gene: TRBV2
J gene: TRBJ2-7
clone size: .
D gene: TRBD1

CDR3 DNA: TGTGCCAGCAGCTTAGGGTTCCAGGGGTTTTACGAGCAGTACTTC
CDR3 protein: CASSLGFQGFYEQYF
V gene: TRBV7-9
J gene: TRBJ2-7
clone size: few
D gene: .

CDR3 DNA: TGTGCCAGCAGCTTAGCGGGGAGTACCGCACAAGAGACCCAGTACTTC
CDR3 protein: CASSLAGSTAQETQYF
V gene: TRBV7-2
J gene: TRBJ2-5
clone size: .
D gene: .